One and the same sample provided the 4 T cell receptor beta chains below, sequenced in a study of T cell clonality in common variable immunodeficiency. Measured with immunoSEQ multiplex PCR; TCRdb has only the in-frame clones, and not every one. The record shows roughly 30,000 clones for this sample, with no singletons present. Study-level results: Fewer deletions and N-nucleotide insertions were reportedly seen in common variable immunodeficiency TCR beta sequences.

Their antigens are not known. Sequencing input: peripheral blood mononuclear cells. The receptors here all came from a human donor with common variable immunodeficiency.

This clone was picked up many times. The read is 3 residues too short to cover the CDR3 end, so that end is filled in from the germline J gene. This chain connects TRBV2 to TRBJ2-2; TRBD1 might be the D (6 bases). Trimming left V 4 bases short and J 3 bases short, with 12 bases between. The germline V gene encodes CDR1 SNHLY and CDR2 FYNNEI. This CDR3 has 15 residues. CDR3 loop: CASSVLQGDTGELFF. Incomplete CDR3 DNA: TGTGCCAGCAGTGTCCTACAGGGTGACACCGGGGAG.

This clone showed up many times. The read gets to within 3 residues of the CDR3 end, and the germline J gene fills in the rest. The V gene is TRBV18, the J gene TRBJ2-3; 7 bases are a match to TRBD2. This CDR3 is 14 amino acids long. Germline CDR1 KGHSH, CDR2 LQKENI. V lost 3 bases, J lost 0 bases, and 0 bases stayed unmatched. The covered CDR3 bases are TGTGCCAGCTCACCGGGGGGGAGCACAGATACG. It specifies CASSPGGSTDT. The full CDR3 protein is CASSPGGSTDTQYF.

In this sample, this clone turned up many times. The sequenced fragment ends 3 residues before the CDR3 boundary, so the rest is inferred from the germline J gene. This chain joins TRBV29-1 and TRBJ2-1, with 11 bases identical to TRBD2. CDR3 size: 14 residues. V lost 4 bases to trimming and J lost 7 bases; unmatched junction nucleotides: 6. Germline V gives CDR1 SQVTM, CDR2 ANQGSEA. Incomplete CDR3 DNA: TGCAGCGTTGCCGGGACTAGCGGAGGGAATGAG. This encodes CSVAGTSGGNE. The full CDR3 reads CSVAGTSGGNEQFF.

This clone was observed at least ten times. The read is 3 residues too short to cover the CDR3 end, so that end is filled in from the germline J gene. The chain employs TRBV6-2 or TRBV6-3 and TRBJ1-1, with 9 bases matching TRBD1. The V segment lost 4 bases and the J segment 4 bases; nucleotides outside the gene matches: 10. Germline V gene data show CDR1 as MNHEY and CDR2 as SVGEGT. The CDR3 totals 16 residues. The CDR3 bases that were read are TGTGCCAGCAGTTCTGGACAGGGGAGAGGAAGCACTGAA. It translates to CASSSGQGRGSTE. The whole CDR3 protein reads CASSSGQGRGSTEAFF.